At least ten counts were recorded for the clone carrying this TCR beta chain. The antigen remains undetermined. V dropped 8 bases and J dropped 1 base, with 8 bases sitting between them. The CDR3 contains 12 residues. CDR1 and CDR2 (germline): MNHEY, SVGAGI. The data belong to a study of naive and memory T cell subsets. Findings and caveats of the study: Over 85% of naive TCR sequences appeared only once, unlike memory subsets. Possibly reflecting memory cells re-expressing CD45RA, a few larger clonotypes occurred in naive repertoires, especially CD8.

Two oligonucleotides, mixed equimolar, formed the beta constant-region primer covering TRBC1 and TRBC2. Four rounds of PCR amplified the ligated cDNA using nested alpha and beta constant-region primers plus SP2. TCRdb recomputed calls from the UMI-ligation and nested PCR reads with MiXCR, one row per CDR3 protein. The repertoire holds over 110,000 distinct CDR3 sequences, with about a fifth as singletons. This receptor was obtained from a human donor in good health. The specimen sequenced was naive CD8+ T cells from blood. The chain recombines TRBV6-5 with TRBJ1-1; weak D call: TRBD1 (6 bases). The CDR3 DNA is TGTGCCAGCTCGGGACAGAACACTGAAGCTTTCTTT. As protein: CASSGQNTEAFF.